This TCR beta chain comes out of a study of T cell responses to AZD1222 COVID-19 vaccine. Study-level findings and limits: Repertoires were sampled only after the peak T cell response. It should be noted that donors were predominantly white British and more often female, and clonal diversity was possibly underestimated. Reportedly, nearly half of unique spike TCRs recognized epitopes outside B.1.351/B.1.1.7 mutations. Only six people who got AZD1222 tested seropositive at baseline.

TCRdb keeps only in-frame clones here, not all; method: immunoSEQ multiplex PCR. The table includes 85,000 to 90,000 clones, approximately 89% detected once. V shed 4 bases and J 0 bases; nucleotides not matched to a gene: 4. Germline V lookup: CDR1 SGHRS, CDR2 YFSETQ. There are 15 residues in the CDR3. Comment on this clone: The antigen remains unidentified.

The source material was peripheral blood, sampled on day 0 of MenACWY control vaccination. The chain uses TRBV5-1 and TRBJ2-3; TRBD1 aligns across 8 bases. The TCR comes from an adult in good health. CDR3 DNA sequence: TGCGCCAGCAGCCCGACAGGGGTCAGCACAGATACGCAGTATTTT. Amino acid sequence: CASSPTGVSTDTQYF.